This is a list of T cell receptor beta chains from one sample in a study of blood T cell repertoires in COVID-19. Sequenced by immunoSEQ multiplex PCR; TCRdb stores in-frame clones only, minus some. This table holds around 300,000 clones, about nine tenths found once. Sequencing input: PBMCs or T cells enriched from blood (not recorded which). The receptors here all came from a woman aged 40-49 years who had recovered from COVID-19. CDR3s leave out the opening cysteine and the closing phenylalanine or tryptophan. Each record gives: D gene, V gene, J gene, clone size, CDR3 protein. The D gene is left open where the match is weak. Some rows have no size entry. The others give once, few or many, or a class for an expanded clone.

.,TRBV2,TRBJ1-2,once,ASNVGRNYGYT
.,TRBV9,TRBJ1-3,.,ASSSYVGGVDTIY
TRBD1,TRBV19,TRBJ1-2,.,ASSMVWARGTYGYT
.,TRBV12-5,TRBJ1-5,.,ASAWGGRDSNQPQH
TRBD1,TRBV9,TRBJ1-3,once,ASSATGGGNTIY
.,TRBV5-5,TRBJ1-1,.,ASSLDHRSTEAF
TRBD1,TRBV2,TRBJ1-4,.,ASSLQGAYEKLF
.,TRBV5-6,TRBJ1-6,.,ASREGSGNSPLH
TRBD2,TRBV9,TRBJ2-5,.,ASSTSGGMEETQY
TRBD1,TRBV2,TRBJ2-2,.,ASRTGANTGELF
.,TRBV5-1,TRBJ1-1,once,ASSLDPKQGMNTEAF
TRBD2,TRBV6-5,TRBJ2-7,.,ASSYQFSGGGEQY
TRBD1,TRBV7-2,TRBJ1-1,.,ASSSRGQGNTEAF
TRBD1,TRBV19,TRBJ1-1,.,ASSSATGGNTEAF
TRBD2,TRBV13,TRBJ2-1,.,ASSLGGLAGGDEQF
TRBD2,TRBV19,TRBJ2-1,.,ASSIPLLAGGSYNEQF
.,TRBV2,TRBJ2-2,few,ASSLEGSGELF
TRBD1,TRBV5-1,TRBJ1-1,.,ASIPGTGDTEAF
TRBD1,TRBV7-2,TRBJ1-1,few,ASSRQGANTEAF
TRBD1,TRBV2,TRBJ1-5,once,ASSGQGSQPQH
TRBD1,TRBV7-8,TRBJ2-2,.,ASSLADRGPETRELF
TRBD2,TRBV27,TRBJ2-2,once,ASSPQGLAGGNTGELF
TRBD1,TRBV5-1,TRBJ1-1,.,ASRGGTGHPNTEAF